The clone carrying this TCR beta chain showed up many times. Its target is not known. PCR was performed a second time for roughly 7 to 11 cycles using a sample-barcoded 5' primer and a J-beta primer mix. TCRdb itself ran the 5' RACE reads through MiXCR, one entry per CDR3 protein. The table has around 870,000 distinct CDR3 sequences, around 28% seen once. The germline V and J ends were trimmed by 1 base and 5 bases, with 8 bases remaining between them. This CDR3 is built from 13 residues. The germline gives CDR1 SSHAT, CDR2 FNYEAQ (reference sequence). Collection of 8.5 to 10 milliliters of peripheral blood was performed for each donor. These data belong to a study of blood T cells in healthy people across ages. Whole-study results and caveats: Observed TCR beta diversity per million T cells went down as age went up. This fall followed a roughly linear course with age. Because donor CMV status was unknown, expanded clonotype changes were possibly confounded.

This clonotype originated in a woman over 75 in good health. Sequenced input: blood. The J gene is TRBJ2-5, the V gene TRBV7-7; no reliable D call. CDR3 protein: CASSLGVIETQYF. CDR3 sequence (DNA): TGTGCCAGCAGCTTAGGGGTCATTGAGACCCAGTACTTC.